This T cell receptor (beta chain) was sequenced during a study of CD8 T cells in ankylosing spondylitis (dated by TCRdb to about 2017). Regarding the study in general: The study set out to find disease-linked TCR variants by profiling T cell receptor beta repertoires in ankylosing spondylitis patients and healthy donors. The whole study cohort included 90 to 120 healthy donors and 20 to 25 ankylosing spondylitis patients. Peripheral blood samples were taken, and synovial fluid was additionally collected from ankylosing spondylitis patients.

The CDR3 goes from the cysteine to the phenylalanine over 14 residues. Only the CDR3 DNA is retained, 42 bases long and in frame from the first base. Via the germline V gene (reference sequence), CDR1 is SEHNR and CDR2 FQNEAQ. V is pared back by 4 bases and J by 3 bases, with 13 bases lying between the germline termini. The table lists this clonotype with a count of one. Its antigen specificity is not known. Within one base of it there is no much larger clone, and no base qualities were kept. A single read constitutes weak evidence. The listed sequencing device is Illumina HiSeq 2500. TCR beta libraries were prepared by quantitative 5'-RACE with molecular barcodes. The paper's data handling went like this. Disease-linked TCR variants were identified with a new computational method built on a probabilistic model of VDJ rearrangement. In TCRdb, the public reads were trimmed at Q25 with fastp and aligned with MiXCR, with productive beta chains retained. For every CDR3 protein sequence, its rows merge into one entry that carries the most common genes and DNA. The V and J calls, along with clone size, are taken from TCRdb and not from the paper's own processing. Present in this sample are 220,000 or so distinct CDR3 sequences, around 17% of which were seen just once. The ten most abundant clones make up 42% of the sample.

Study-wide findings and limitations: A TCR beta motif made up of several highly homologous amino acid variants appeared to be characteristic of blood from ankylosing spondylitis patients. The disease-linked clones were reported to be significantly enriched in matched synovial fluid samples from ankylosing spondylitis patients. Some of the motif variants had been reported before in the synovial fluid and blood of reactive arthritis patients, a finding that suggests common disease-initiation mechanisms. In peripheral blood, the disease-linked clones were found at relatively low frequencies and had a CD8+ phenotype.

This sequence uses TRBV7-9 and TRBJ2-7; the D segment could be TRBD1, given 6 matching bases. The source is a male donor with ankylosing spondylitis. Sequencing used blood, either unsorted or a sorted T cell fraction (not recorded which). The base sequence is TGTGCCAGCAGCTCCCCGCAGGGGTTCTACGAGCAGTACTTC. This is translated as CASSSPQGFYEQYF.